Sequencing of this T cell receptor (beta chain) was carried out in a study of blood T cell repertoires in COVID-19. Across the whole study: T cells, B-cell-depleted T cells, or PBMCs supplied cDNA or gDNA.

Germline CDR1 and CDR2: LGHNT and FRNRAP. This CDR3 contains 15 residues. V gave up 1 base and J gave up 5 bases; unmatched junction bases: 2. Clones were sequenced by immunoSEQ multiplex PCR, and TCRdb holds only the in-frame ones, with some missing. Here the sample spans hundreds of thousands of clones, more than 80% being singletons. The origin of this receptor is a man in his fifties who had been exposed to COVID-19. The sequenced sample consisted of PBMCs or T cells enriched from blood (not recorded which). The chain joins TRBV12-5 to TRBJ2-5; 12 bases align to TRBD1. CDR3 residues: CASGLGGTGGETQYF. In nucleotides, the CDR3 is TGTGCTAGTGGTTTGGGTGGGACAGGGGGCGAGACCCAGTACTTC.